Listed here are 2 T cell receptor beta chains from one sample, sequenced in a study of T cell responses to AZD1222 COVID-19 vaccine. Sequenced by immunoSEQ multiplex PCR; TCRdb stores in-frame clones only, minus some. The sample gives 150,000 or so clones, roughly 90% of which show up once; around 18% is in the top ten. The starting material was peripheral blood, obtained on day 0 of AZD1222 vaccination. The source of these receptors is an adult in good health.

The chain couples TRBV6-5 to TRBJ1-6, with D hard to call. Germline CDR1 reads MNHEY; CDR2 reads SVGAGI. The CDR3 totals 13 residues. V dropped 3 bases and J dropped 10 bases, with 10 bases sitting between them. CDR3 bases: TGTGCCAGCAGTTATGGACCCCTCTCACCCCTCCACTTT. It is translated as CASSYGPLSPLHF.

The chain is built from TRBV19 and TRBJ1-2, with D maybe TRBD1 (5 bases). Trimming took 8 bases from V and 8 from J, leaving 21 bases between them. The germline CDR1 and CDR2 sequences are LNHDA and SQIVND (reference sequence). There are 14 residues in the CDR3. In nucleotides, the CDR3 is TGTGCCAGTCGGATGGGGGGATCGGTAGGAGGCTACACCTTC. Residues: CASRMGGSVGGYTF.